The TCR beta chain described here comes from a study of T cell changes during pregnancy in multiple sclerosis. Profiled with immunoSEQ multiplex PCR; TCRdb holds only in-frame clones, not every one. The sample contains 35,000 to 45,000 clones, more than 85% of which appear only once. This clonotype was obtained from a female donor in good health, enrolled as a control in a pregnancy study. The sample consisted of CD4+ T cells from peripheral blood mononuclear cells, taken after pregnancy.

CDR3 sequence (DNA): TGTGCCAGCAGCAAGGAGGGCGCCGGCTTCTCTTACTATGGCTACACCTTC. Its translation is CASSKEGAGFSYYGYTF. The chain is built from TRBV21-1 and TRBJ1-2. TRBV21-1 constitutes a pseudogene. CDR3 length equals 17 residues.